These 23 T cell receptor beta chains came from one sample sequenced in a study of blood T cell repertoires in COVID-19. Some clones are missing from TCRdb's copy, which holds only in-frame ones; the method was immunoSEQ multiplex PCR. The table has 95,000 to 150,000 clones, around 80% seen once; the top ten hold around 15%. What was sequenced was peripheral blood. Every receptor here comes from a man between 60 and 70 years old with active or convalescent COVID-19.

The rearrangement links TRBV19 to TRBJ2-1, with 8 positions matching TRBD1. CDR3 size: 16 residues. Germline V CDR1 and CDR2: LNHDA, SQIVND (reference sequence). The V gene end was trimmed by 5 bases and the J gene end by 0 bases; junction bases not matched to a gene: 6. The CDR3: CASSADRGSSYNEQFF. CDR3 sequence (DNA): TGTGCCAGTAGTGCCGACAGGGGAAGCTCCTACAATGAGCAGTTCTTC.

The rearrangement uses TRBV18 and TRBJ2-2; TRBD1 agrees at 7 bases. The CDR3 is made up of 15 amino acids. Germline assignment: CDR1 KGHSH and CDR2 LQKENI. V was pared by 3 bases and J by 5 bases, with 6 bases of the junction left unmatched. The CDR3 region has the DNA TGTGCCAGCTCACCCAAACCCAGGGGGACCGGGGAGCTGTTTTTT. This sequence encodes CASSPKPRGTGELFF.

A few counts support this clone. The V gene is TRBV6-6, the J gene TRBJ2-1, with 13 bases identical to TRBD2. CDR1 and CDR2 from the germline V gene are MNHNY and SVGAGI (reference sequence). The CDR3 spans 15 residues. The trim removed 5 bases at V and 7 bases at J, leaving 5 bases unmatched. The CDR3 bases are TGTGCCAGCAGTCCTGGGACTAGCGGGAAAAATGAGCAGTTCTTC. Its translation: CASSPGTSGKNEQFF.

V and J are TRBV10-3 and TRBJ1-3; 9 bases match TRBD1. Germline trimming cut 6 bases from V and 2 bases from J; bases unmatched to any gene: 8. From germline, CDR1 is ENHRY and CDR2 SYGVKD. This CDR3 is built from 16 residues. CDR3 region: CAISRTGAAPGNTIYF. The DNA for the CDR3 is TGTGCCATCAGCCGGACAGGGGCTGCTCCTGGAAACACCATATATTTT.

The genes are TRBV19 and TRBJ1-5; the match to TRBD1 covers 9 bases. V gave up 4 bases and J gave up 6 bases; unmatched junction bases: 7. CDR1 is LNHDA and CDR2 is SQIVND in the germline V gene (reference sequence). The CDR3 runs to 15 residues. The CDR3: CASSTFTGGSQPQHF. The CDR3 DNA is TGTGCCAGTAGTACCTTCACAGGGGGCAGTCAGCCCCAGCATTTT.

The gene calls are TRBV7-2 and TRBJ1-6; 8 bases are a match to TRBD1. The CDR3 runs to 16 residues. The ends lost 0 bases at V and 10 bases at J; junction bases unmatched: 8. Germline CDR1 and CDR2: SGHTA and FQGNSA. As DNA, the CDR3 is TGTGCCAGCAGCTTAGCGAGCACAGGGGGAGGATCACCCCTCCACTTT. Amino acid sequence: CASSLASTGGGSPLHF.

The V and J genes are TRBV10-3 and TRBJ1-2; a possible D gene is TRBD1 (6 bases). Looked up from germline, CDR1 is ENHRY and CDR2 is SYGVKD. The V and J ends lost 4 bases and 6 bases respectively, with 12 bases between them. CDR3 length equals 13 residues. CDR3 DNA sequence: TGTGCCATCAGTGTCAGGGGCGATGATGGCTACACCTTC. Translating gives CAISVRGDDGYTF.

A note on this clone: An end of the junction differs from the germline gene, which may be a read error. The rearrangement links TRBV19 to TRBJ1-4; TRBD1 is a possible D gene (6 bases). Germline V lookup: CDR1 LNHDA, CDR2 SQIVND (reference sequence). The CDR3 is made up of 15 amino acids. The CDR3 coding sequence is TGTGCCACCTCCTCTACTGGGGGCGCGAGGGAAAAACCGTTTTTT. Protein product: CATSSTGGAREKPFF.

The chain couples TRBV5-4 to TRBJ2-7; 10 bases agree with TRBD2. CDR1 is SGHNT, CDR2 YYREEE, per germline (reference sequence). This CDR3 is built from 14 residues. The trim removed 10 bases at V and 0 bases at J, leaving 7 bases unmatched. The CDR3 DNA reads as TGTGCCGTCGAAAAGCGGGAGGGCTCCTACGAGCAGTACTTC. This translates into CAVEKREGSYEQYF. The full variable domain, its missing parts supplied by reference TRBV5-4 and TRBJ2-7, is ETGVTQSPTHLIKTRGQQVTLRCSSQSGHNTVSWYQQALGQGPQFIFQYYREEENGRGNFPPRFSGLQFPNYSSELNVNALELDDSALYLCAVEKREGSYEQYFGPGTRLTVT.

The V call is TRBV7-9, the J call TRBJ1-5; D unresolved. The CDR3 runs 12 residues. Germline V gene sequence: CDR1 SEHNR, CDR2 FQNEAQ (reference sequence). Trimming took 3 bases from V and 7 from J, leaving 7 bases between them. The CDR3 DNA reads as TGTGCCAGCAGCTTGGGAGACCAGCCCCAGCATTTT. Translating gives CASSLGDQPQHF.

This clone was seen more than once but under ten times. V usage is TRBV5-4 and J usage is TRBJ1-6; TRBD1 matches at 7 bases. The germline gives CDR1 SGHNT, CDR2 YYREEE (reference sequence). Trimming removed 4 bases from V and 6 bases from J; junction bases left unmatched: 7. This CDR3 spans 15 amino acids. The CDR3 region has the DNA TGTGCCAGCAGCACTGGCGGGGACAGTAATTCACCCCTCCACTTT. Translating it yields CASSTGGDSNSPLHF.

J is TRBJ1-2 and V is TRBV5-6, with unresolved D. The CDR3 covers 16 residues. V lost 4 bases and J lost 5, with 21 bases in between. CDR1 and CDR2 (germline): SGHDT, YYEEEE. The DNA of the CDR3 is TGTGCCAGCAGCCACAAGACGGGCGGGAGGGTTTATGGCTACACCTTC. As protein: CASSHKTGGRVYGYTF.

This clone was detected only a few times. The chain is built from TRBV18 and TRBJ2-7, with 7 bases matching TRBD2. Trimming removed 3 bases from V and 4 bases from J; junction bases left unmatched: 6. The length of the CDR3 is 14 residues. The germline V gene encodes CDR1 KGHSH and CDR2 LQKENI. CDR3 protein: CASSPMRETYEQYF. The CDR3 DNA sequence: TGTGCCAGCTCACCGATGCGGGAGACATACGAGCAGTACTTC.

This chain joins TRBV11-2 and TRBJ2-3; 8 bases line up with TRBD2. The length of the CDR3 is 15 residues. Losses at the gene ends were 6 bases for V and 4 bases for J; bases not matched to a gene: 9. Germline CDR1 SGHAT, CDR2 FQNNGV. The CDR3 is CASSTLAEGSDTQYF. CDR3 nucleotide sequence: TGTGCCAGCAGTACACTAGCGGAGGGGTCAGATACGCAGTATTTT. The variable domain in full, completed from reference TRBV11-2 and TRBJ2-3, reads EAGVAQSPRYKIIEKRQSVAFWCNPISGHATLYWYQQILGQGPKLLIQFQNNGVVDDSQLPKDRFSAERLKGVDSTLKIQPAKLEDSAVYLCASSTLAEGSDTQYFGPGTRLTVL.

The chain is built from TRBV18 and TRBJ1-5, with 7 bases identical to TRBD1. This CDR3 is built from 16 residues. Germline CDR1 reads KGHSH; CDR2 reads LQKENI. V shed 6 bases and J 0 bases; nucleotides not matched to a gene: 8. The chain's CDR3 is CASSSGTAHSNQPQHF. The CDR3 DNA is TGTGCCAGCTCGTCGGGGACAGCCCATAGCAATCAGCCCCAGCATTTT. The entire variable domain, with the rest obtained from reference TRBV18 and TRBJ1-5, is as follows: NAGVMQNPRHLVRRRGQEARLRCSPMKGHSHVYWYRQLPEEGLKFMVYLQKENIIDESGMPKERFSAEFPKEGPSILRIQQVVRGDSAAYFCASSSGTAHSNQPQHFGDGTRLSIL.

The chain has TRBV5-4 and TRBJ1-1, with 10 bases fitting TRBD1. Germline-derived CDR1 and CDR2 are SGHNT and YYREEE (reference sequence). The CDR3 runs 15 residues. With 2 bases clipped from V and 1 base from J, the junction kept 2 bases outside the gene matches. CDR3 nucleotide sequence: TGTGCCAGCAGCTTTCGGACAGGGGGGAACACTGAAGCTTTCTTT. It encodes CASSFRTGGNTEAFF.

This clone was recorded a few times. The genes are TRBV28 and TRBJ2-7, with 11 bases lining up with TRBD2. The ends lost 3 bases at V and 3 bases at J; junction bases unmatched: 4. Germline V gene lookup returns CDR1 MDHEN and CDR2 SYDVKM. CDR3 size: 15 residues. The CDR3 DNA reads TGTGCCAGCAGTTTGACTAGCGGGACTAGCTACGAGCAGTACTTC. Translating it yields CASSLTSGTSYEQYF.

V is TRBV5-1 and J is TRBJ2-6; perhaps TRBD1 as D (5 bases). The V gene's germline CDR1 is SGHRS and CDR2 YFSETQ. The CDR3 sequence is 18 residues long. The V and J ends lost 0 bases and 0 bases respectively, with 13 bases between them. The chain's CDR3 is CASSLGGRVDSGANVLTF. In DNA form, the CDR3 reads TGCGCCAGCAGCTTGGGTGGCAGGGTCGACTCTGGGGCCAACGTCCTGACTTTC.

V and J are TRBV10-3 and TRBJ2-7; D unresolved. With 2 bases removed from V and 3 bases from J, the gap between germline ends came to 8 bases. In germline, CDR1 is ENHRY, CDR2 SYGVKD. The CDR3 sequence is 13 residues long. DNA for the CDR3: TGTGCCATCAGTGAGCTCTCGAGCTACGAGCAGTACTTC. This sequence encodes CAISELSSYEQYF.

The chain couples TRBV12-2 to TRBJ2-7; whether TRBD2, the table's D call, matches the DNA was not checked. TRBV12-2 is listed as a pseudogene. CDR3 length: 16 residues. The CDR3 DNA reads as TGTGCAAGTCGCTTTTTGGCGGGCCTCCTCTCCTACGAGCAGTACTTC. Translating it yields CASRFLAGLLSYEQYF.

This clone was picked up a small number of times. The chain links TRBV27 to TRBJ1-6; D not resolved. V was pared by 6 bases and J by 10 bases, with 13 bases between. The CDR3 length is 13 residues. Germline V lookup: CDR1 MNHEY, CDR2 SMNVEV (reference sequence). The CDR3, as DNA: TGTGCCAGCAGACCAGGTGTGGGCTCACCCCTCCACTTT. It yields the protein CASRPGVGSPLHF.

This sequence joins TRBV2 and TRBJ2-1, with 10 bases matching TRBD1. From germline, CDR1 is SNHLY and CDR2 FYNNEI. The CDR3 contains 15 residues. J lost 3 bases, V lost 8 bases, and 7 bases had no gene match. This CDR3 is CASDRQGASYNEQFF. The DNA of the CDR3 is TGTGCCAGCGACCGACAGGGGGCCAGCTACAATGAGCAGTTCTTC.

This chain links TRBV6-5 with TRBJ2-3; D not resolved. The CDR3 consists of 12 residues. V was clipped by 7 bases and J by 3 bases, with 8 bases between them. Germline CDR1 is MNHEY and CDR2 is SVGAGI. The CDR3 protein is CASTGRTDTQYF. CDR3 nucleotide sequence: TGTGCCAGCACAGGCAGGACAGATACGCAGTATTTT.